The 19 T cell receptor beta chains presented below share a single source sample, sequenced in a study of CD8 T cells in ankylosing spondylitis. TCRdb reprocessed the 5' RACE reads with MiXCR, giving one entry per CDR3 protein. The repertoire holds about 240,000 distinct CDR3 sequences, with about 10% as singletons. Specimen: blood, either unsorted or a sorted T cell fraction (not recorded which). These receptor sequences come from a male donor with ankylosing spondylitis or in good health (not recorded which).

This clonotype was detected ten times or more. V is TRBV27 and J is TRBJ2-7; TRBD1 aligns across 9 bases. This CDR3 is 15 amino acids long. Per germline, CDR1 MNHEY and CDR2 SMNVEV (reference sequence). Unmatched junction bases numbered 6, after V lost 3 bases and J lost 3 bases. The CDR3 DNA is TGTGCCAGCAGTTTCACCGGGACAGGGTTCTACGAGCAGTACTTC. Amino acids: CASSFTGTGFYEQYF.

CDR3 bases: TGCAGTGCGAGACAGGGATCAGGGTTAAGAGATGAAAAACTGTTTTTT. Residues: CSARQGSGLRDEKLFF. The chain joins TRBV20-1 to TRBJ1-4; TRBD1 matches at 7 bases. CDR3 length equals 16 residues. CDR1 and CDR2 (germline): DFQATT, SNEGSKA (reference sequence). The J segment lost 6 bases and the V segment lost 6 bases, leaving 16 bases of the junction unmatched.

The CDR3 protein is CASRSGAVSEQFF. The CDR3 region has the DNA TGCGCCAGCAGATCCGGGGCGGTTAGTGAGCAGTTCTTC. The chain recombines TRBV23-1 with TRBJ2-1; possibly TRBD1 or TRBD2 for D (5 bases each). TRBV23-1 is flagged as an ORF with uncertain function. The CDR3 is 13 residues long. Trimming stripped 6 bases from V and 9 bases from J, with 15 bases between.

This clonotype has a count of ten or more. The rearrangement uses TRBV12-3 or TRBV12-4 and TRBJ1-1, with D perhaps matching TRBD1 (5 bases). The CDR3 contains 14 residues. The V gene lost 8 bases and the J gene lost 3 bases, with 16 bases spanning the gap. The chain's CDR3 is CASWDPAGYTEAFF. The DNA for the CDR3 is TGTGCCAGCTGGGACCCGGCAGGGTACACTGAAGCTTTCTTT.

This clonotype was observed a handful of times. The chain employs TRBV29-1 and TRBJ2-5; D possibly uses TRBD1 or TRBD2 (5 bases each). Trimming took off 7 bases at V and 4 bases at J, with 10 bases between the two ends. The CDR3 runs 11 residues. Germline CDR1 is SQVTM and CDR2 is ANQGSEA. The CDR3 DNA reads as TGCAGCGCGAGGGGAAGAGAGACCCAGTACTTC. As protein: CSARGRETQYF.

The rearrangement uses TRBV4-2 and TRBJ1-2; D is unresolved. The CDR3 loop spans 17 amino acids. Germline CDR1 and CDR2: LGHNA and YNFKEQ. V gave up 0 bases and J gave up 0 bases, with 14 bases separating them. CDR3: CASSQDRRVITNYGYTF. The CDR3, as DNA: TGTGCCAGCAGCCAAGATAGGCGGGTGATAACTAACTATGGCTACACCTTC.

The V call is TRBV28, the J call TRBJ1-2; D possibly corresponds to TRBD1 (5 bases). The ends were cut back, 4 bases at V and 4 bases at J, with 19 bases in the middle. This CDR3 has 16 residues. The germline gives CDR1 MDHEN, CDR2 SYDVKM. In DNA, the CDR3 is TGTGCCAGCAGTTCGGGAGGGGAGGTTTCGGTCTATGGCTACACCTTC. This sequence encodes CASSSGGEVSVYGYTF.

The sample holds many counts of this clonotype. This chain links TRBV21-1 with TRBJ2-7. TRBV21-1 is described as a pseudogene. The CDR3 extends over 15 amino acids. This CDR3 reads CASILCQHSSYEQYF. CDR3 bases: TGTGCCAGCATCCTTTGCCAGCACAGCTCCTACGAGCAGTACTTC.

This clonotype was seen a handful of times. This sequence joins TRBV28 and TRBJ2-7; TRBD1 is a possible D gene (5 bases). Germline CDR1 reads MDHEN; CDR2 reads SYDVKM. This CDR3 comprises 13 residues. The ends were cut back, 5 bases at V and 3 bases at J, with 11 bases in the middle. Here the CDR3 DNA reads TGTGCCAGCAGTACCGAGACAGTCTACGAGCAGTACTTC. This gives the protein CASSTETVYEQYF.

This clonotype appeared many times. The rearrangement uses TRBV5-6 and TRBJ2-7; 9 bases are a match to TRBD1. J was trimmed by 5 bases and V by 4 bases; bases with no gene match: 13. Germline assignment: CDR1 SGHDT and CDR2 YYEEEE. The CDR3 loop spans 16 amino acids. CDR3 residues: CASSLSSWTGVDEQYF. The CDR3 region has the DNA TGTGCCAGCAGCCTTTCTTCTTGGACAGGGGTTGACGAGCAGTACTTC.

To note about this clonotype: One end of the junction fails to match germline, which may point to a read error. The V and J genes are TRBV20-1 and TRBJ2-3; the match to TRBD2 covers 11 bases. Germline CDR1 is DFQATT and CDR2 is SNEGSKA (reference sequence). This CDR3 is 17 amino acids long. In DNA, the CDR3 is TGCTGTGCTACACCCCGGACTACTAGCGGGAGTACAGATACGCAGTATTTT. It is translated as CCATPRTTSGSTDTQYF.

The rearrangement uses TRBV18 and TRBJ2-1, with 12 positions matching TRBD2. The V gene end was trimmed by 1 base and the J gene end by 3 bases; junction bases not matched to a gene: 4. The length of the CDR3 is 17 residues. Germline CDR1 is KGHSH and CDR2 is LQKENI. The CDR3 protein is CASSPRPSGRDYNEQFF. The CDR3, as DNA: TGTGCCAGCTCACCACGTCCTAGCGGGAGGGACTACAATGAGCAGTTCTTC.

Ten or more counts support this clonotype. This chain joins TRBV10-3 and TRBJ2-7, with 8 nucleotides matching TRBD1. The germline V gene encodes CDR1 ENHRY and CDR2 SYGVKD. The CDR3 is made up of 14 amino acids. Unmatched junction bases numbered 10, after V lost 6 bases and J lost 6 bases. As DNA, the CDR3 is TGTGCCATCAGGATCGGACAGGGCGGCCTCGAGCAGTACTTC. Translating gives CAIRIGQGGLEQYF.

This chain links TRBV13 with TRBJ2-3, with D maybe TRBD1 (5 bases). The ends were cut back, 4 bases at V and 4 bases at J, with 27 bases in the middle. CDR1 is PRHDT and CDR2 is FYEKMQ in the germline V gene (reference sequence). The CDR3 totals 19 residues. The DNA for the CDR3 is TGTGCCAGCAGCTCCGCCGCGGTCGTCAGACAGTTAAACCCAGATACGCAGTATTTT. Translated, it gives CASSSAAVVRQLNPDTQYF.

The chain employs TRBV2 and TRBJ2-1, with a tentative D call TRBD2 (6 bases). Germline CDR1 and CDR2: SNHLY and FYNNEI. Trimming stripped 6 bases from V and 16 bases from J, with 22 bases between. This CDR3 is built from 13 residues. As DNA, the CDR3 is TGTGCCAGCAGGGCCCCCTTGGGGGAGGAGGATTTCTTC. This translates into CASRAPLGEEDFF.

This chain uses TRBV12-3 or TRBV12-4 with TRBJ2-7; no firm D call. The length of the CDR3 is 12 residues. Trimming took 8 bases from V and 2 from J, leaving 10 bases between them. As DNA, the CDR3 is TGTGCCAGCGGGTTGGCTCCCTACGAGCAGTACTTC. This sequence encodes CASGLAPYEQYF.

This clonotype showed up many times. The rearrangement links TRBV20-1 to TRBJ1-5; D gene ambiguous. Germline V CDR1 and CDR2: DFQATT, SNEGSKA (reference sequence). The CDR3 loop spans 14 amino acids. Trimming removed 4 bases from V and 2 bases from J, with 12 bases in between. In DNA form, the CDR3 reads TGCAGTGCTATTCCGGCGACTGGCAATCAGCCCCAGCATTTT. Translating gives CSAIPATGNQPQHF.

This clonotype was seen at least ten times. The rearrangement joins TRBV5-1 to TRBJ2-2, with TRBD2 matching 9 bases. This CDR3 comprises 18 residues. From germline, CDR1 is SGHRS and CDR2 YFSETQ. After removal of 4 bases from V and 1 base from J, the junction contained 11 bases not matched to a gene. The DNA for the CDR3 is TGCGCCAGCAGCGGGGCTAGCGGGAAACTAAAGAACACCGGGGAGCTGTTTTTT. It yields the protein CASSGASGKLKNTGELFF.

This clonotype was seen ten or more times. The CDR3 loop is CASSLGGDTGTDTQYF. The CDR3 bases are TGCGCCAGCAGCTTAGGGGGGGACACTGGCACAGATACGCAGTATTTT. The rearrangement links TRBV5-1 to TRBJ2-3; D is perhaps TRBD2 (7 bases). The germline gives CDR1 SGHRS, CDR2 YFSETQ. The CDR3 runs to 16 residues. Trimming cost V 2 bases and J 1 base, with 14 bases left between them. The entire variable domain, with the rest obtained from reference TRBV5-1 and TRBJ2-3, is as follows: KAGVTQTPRYLIKTRGQQVTLSCSPISGHRSVSWYQQTPGQGLQFLFEYFSETQRNKGNFPGRFSGRQFSNSRSEMNVSTLELGDSALYLCASSLGGDTGTDTQYFGPGTRLTVL.